These T cell receptor beta chains were read from a single sample in a study of CD8+ T cells in alopecia areata. The method was immunoSEQ multiplex PCR; TCRdb's version includes in-frame clones alone and lacks a portion of them. The profile shows around 100,000 clones, around 50% of them singletons. The sample was CD4+ T cells sorted from blood. These receptors were obtained from a human donor in good health. Each CDR3 is given without its conserved first and last residue.

v_gene,j_gene,CDR3aa
TRBV5-1,TRBJ2-3,ASSVDRATDTQY
TRBV29-1,TRBJ1-5,SVLPGWDQPQH
TRBV15,TRBJ2-1,ATSRDGGGAKNEQF
TRBV7-2,TRBJ2-3,ASSPRRGRGDTQY
TRBV5-6,TRBJ1-1,ASSQHGEAF
TRBV30,TRBJ1-4,AWSGAEKLF
TRBV5-1,TRBJ2-7,ASSLHGPGTLSYEQY
TRBV10-1,TRBJ2-7,ASSARRAVYEQY
TRBV10-3,TRBJ1-2,AIGRGEGDGYT
TRBV30,TRBJ2-5,ASGTGGAETQY
TRBV7-3,TRBJ2-3,ASSLRLERRPTLDTQY
TRBV5-4,TRBJ1-1,ASSLVPEGHTEAF
TRBV5-1,TRBJ2-2,ASSLGGTGELF
TRBV5-4,TRBJ1-3,ASSLAGPTGGNTIY
TRBV7-8,TRBJ1-5,ASSLDGLSNQPQH
TRBV10-3,TRBJ1-4,AISETGDEKLF
TRBV18,TRBJ1-2,ASSPRDAVYGYT
TRBV15,TRBJ2-1,ATSREIAYNEQF
TRBV29-1,TRBJ1-2,SVEEGRGYT
TRBV27,TRBJ2-7,ASSLSGSGGSSYEQY
TRBV15,TRBJ2-6,ATSRDKAGANVLT
TRBV29-1,TRBJ2-5,SVEPGGQETQY
TRBV30,TRBJ1-2,AWIGYGYT
TRBV2,TRBJ2-7,ASWPESSYEQY
TRBV2,TRBJ2-1,ASSDRAGDEQF
TRBV29-1,TRBJ1-1,SVEGGRGGAF
TRBV30,TRBJ2-7,ACQTATAGYEQY
TRBV6-1,TRBJ2-4,ASSEGLNIQY
TRBV30,TRBJ2-6,AWTTGQGRANVLT
TRBV18,TRBJ2-3,ASSPLPTDTQY
TRBV4-2,TRBJ2-1,ASSPQLAGGTHNEQF
TRBV25-1,TRBJ2-7,ASSARQGPMAYEQY
TRBV25-1,TRBJ2-5,ASSPTRDRRMQETQY
TRBV7-8,TRBJ2-5,ASSFLLRGGGETQY
TRBV4-1,TRBJ2-3,ASSSGPTAPDTQY
TRBV5-1,TRBJ2-2,ASSFSSVAGNTGELF
TRBV30,TRBJ1-2,AWSQGGPNYGYT
TRBV9,TRBJ2-3,ASSKAGTPPPDTQY
TRBV13,TRBJ2-6,ASSVLVNSGANVLT
TRBV25-1,TRBJ1-4,ASSGGVATNEKLF
TRBV6-5,TRBJ2-3,ASSWGGRGDTQY
TRBV6-1,TRBJ1-5,ASKGDNFNQPQH
TRBV15,TRBJ1-2,ATSSRTVLHYGYT
TRBV4-3,TRBJ2-6,ASSHGTGGSGASVLT